This is a list of T cell receptor beta chains from one sample in a study of shared clonotypes between healthy human individuals. Only in-frame clones appear in the TCRdb table, and some are missing; sequencing was by immunoSEQ multiplex PCR. This table holds about 2 million clones, 85% to 95% found once. The specimen was naive CD8+ T cells sorted from blood. All receptors come from a man between 18 and 35 years old in good health. Both conserved end residues are part of each CDR3. D genes are given only for firm matches. The size field is filled for only some rows; it gives once, few, many or a size class.

j_gene,abundance,len,d_gene,v_gene,CDR3aa,CDR3nt
TRBJ2-3,NA,16,TRBD2,TRBV7-9,CASSSWTSGTTDTQYF,TGTGCCAGCAGCTCCTGGACTAGCGGGACAACAGATACGCAGTATTTT
TRBJ2-5,NA,15,TRBD2,TRBV27,CASKVAGGRRETQYF,TGTGCCAGCAAAGTAGCGGGGGGCCGGAGAGAGACCCAGTACTTC
TRBJ2-6,NA,14,NA,TRBV6-5,CASSLSSGANVLTF,TGTGCCAGCAGTTTAAGCTCTGGGGCCAACGTCCTGACTTTC
TRBJ2-1,NA,16,NA,TRBV9,CASSVATGVSFNEQFF,TGTGCCAGCAGCGTAGCTACGGGAGTGTCTTTCAATGAGCAGTTCTTC
TRBJ1-1,NA,14,TRBD1,TRBV27,CASGVQGSDTEAFF,TGTGCCAGCGGCGTACAGGGGTCGGACACTGAAGCTTTCTTT
TRBJ2-7,NA,15,NA,TRBV2,CASMNTPQGAYEQYF,TGTGCCAGCATGAATACCCCCCAGGGAGCCTACGAGCAGTACTTC
TRBJ1-1,NA,16,NA,TRBV5-1,CASSLEWEAVNTEAFF,TGCGCCAGCAGCTTGGAGTGGGAAGCGGTGAACACTGAAGCTTTCTTT
TRBJ2-7,NA,18,TRBD1,TRBV7-9,CASSPGQGASPEFYEQYF,TGTGCCAGCAGCCCCGGACAGGGGGCCTCTCCTGAATTCTACGAGCAGTACTTC
TRBJ1-3,NA,16,TRBD1,TRBV5-1,CASSYGQGYSGNTIYF,TGCGCCAGCAGCTACGGACAGGGTTATTCTGGAAACACCATATATTTT
TRBJ2-5,few,11,NA,TRBV27,CASSWGETQYF,TGTGCCAGCAGTTGGGGGGAGACCCAGTACTTC
TRBJ2-7,NA,14,NA,TRBV4-3,CASSQANPSYEQYF,TGCGCCAGCAGCCAAGCCAATCCCTCCTACGAGCAGTACTTC
TRBJ2-1,NA,17,TRBD2,TRBV15,CATSREPAGETRDEQFF,TGTGCCACCAGCAGAGAACCGGCGGGAGAGACTAGGGATGAGCAGTTCTTC
TRBJ2-1,NA,14,TRBD1,TRBV6-5,CASSYTGGNNEQFF,TGTGCCAGCAGTTACACAGGGGGTAATAATGAGCAGTTCTTC
TRBJ2-1,NA,16,TRBD2,TRBV4-3,CASSQEGGRAYNEQFF,TGCGCCAGCAGCCAAGAAGGCGGGAGGGCCTACAATGAGCAGTTCTTC
TRBJ1-2,NA,11,NA,TRBV30,CAWTGGRRYTF,TGTGCCTGGACCGGGGGTAGGCGCTACACCTTC
TRBJ2-5,once,12,NA,TRBV7-9,CASMSSFQTQYF,TGTGCCAGCATGTCTAGCTTTCAGACCCAGTACTTC
TRBJ1-2,NA,13,NA,TRBV4-1,CASSQGGGYGYTF,TGCGCCAGCAGCCAAGGAGGGGGCTATGGCTACACCTTC
TRBJ1-2,NA,14,NA,TRBV6-6,CASSYDRGLYGYTF,TGTGCCAGCAGTTACGATCGGGGCCTCTATGGCTACACCTTC
TRBJ2-7,once,17,TRBD2,TRBV9,CASSPPRGEGSSYEQYF,TGTGCCAGCAGCCCACCGCGAGGGGAGGGCTCCTCCTACGAGCAGTACTTC
TRBJ2-7,NA,15,NA,TRBV11-2,CASSLEPGSSYEQYF,TGTGCCAGCAGCTTAGAACCGGGGAGCTCCTACGAGCAGTACTTC
TRBJ1-5,NA,16,TRBD1,TRBV15,CATSPSQGASNQPQHF,TGTGCCACCAGCCCGAGCCAGGGGGCTAGCAATCAGCCCCAGCATTTT
TRBJ1-6,NA,16,TRBD1,TRBV13,CASSSSGTGGYSPLHF,TGTGCCAGCAGCTCATCCGGGACAGGGGGGTATTCACCCCTCCACTTT
TRBJ2-5,NA,16,TRBD2,TRBV13,CASSLGGRLAGETQYF,TGTGCCAGCAGCTTAGGGGGGAGACTAGCGGGAGAGACCCAGTACTTC